This T cell receptor beta chain was recorded in a study of cytomegalovirus exposure and HLA in healthy donors. The assay was immunoSEQ multiplex PCR, and TCRdb's table has in-frame clones only and misses some. The sample records fewer than 150,000 clones, about 80% being singletons. The receptor's source is a man aged 25-45 years in good health and CMV-seropositive. Material for sequencing was PBMCs.

CDR3 residues: CASSVLTGGGTEAFF. In DNA, the CDR3 is TGTGCCAGCAGTGTCCTGACAGGGGGAGGCACTGAAGCTTTCTTT. The V gene is TRBV2, the J gene TRBJ1-1; 9 bases match TRBD1. Germline CDR1 reads SNHLY; CDR2 reads FYNNEI. This CDR3 spans 15 amino acids. Trimming cost V 4 bases and J 4 bases; bases outside gene matches: 7.